The 5 T cell receptor beta chains below were found in one sample sequenced in a study of blood T cell repertoires in COVID-19. The table came from immunoSEQ multiplex PCR; TCRdb's copy has only in-frame clones and leaves some out. Here the sample spans 240,000 or so clones, 81% being singletons. The sample comprised peripheral blood. Receptors originate from a woman older than 75 with COVID-19, enrolled during active disease.

This rearrangement joins TRBV7-9 to TRBJ1-2, with D possibly matching TRBD1 (5 bases). Germline V CDR1 and CDR2: SEHNR, FQNEAQ (reference sequence). The CDR3 sequence is 14 residues long. V was trimmed by 5 bases and J by 4 bases, leaving 14 bases between them. The CDR3 nucleotides are TGTGCCAGCAGCCCCCGTTCCGGGGGCTATGGCTACACCTTC. Its translation is CASSPRSGGYGYTF.

This rearrangement joins TRBV5-8 to TRBJ2-1; TRBD2 is a possible D gene (6 bases). Germline V gives CDR1 SGHTS, CDR2 YDEGEE. V was cut by 4 bases and J by 4 bases, with 18 bases left in between. The CDR3 is made up of 16 amino acids. DNA of the CDR3: TGTGCCAGCAGCCCGCGACTAGGGACCCGATACAATGAGCAGTTCTTC. It is translated as CASSPRLGTRYNEQFF.

This sequence joins TRBV28 and TRBJ2-7, with TRBD1 identical over 7 bases. Germline CDR1 and CDR2: MDHEN and SYDVKM. V trimming: 5 bases; J trimming: 2 bases; junction bases outside the gene matches: 6. This CDR3 spans 14 amino acids. CDR3 residues: CASSVFQGAYEQYF. The CDR3 DNA sequence: TGTGCCAGCAGTGTCTTTCAGGGGGCCTACGAGCAGTACTTC.

This clone was recorded only once. The genes are TRBV7-3 and TRBJ1-1; no firm D call. The V gene lost 0 bases and the J gene lost 4 bases, with 6 bases spanning the gap. Per germline, CDR1 SGHTA and CDR2 FQGTGA. This CDR3 has 13 amino acids. CDR3 loop: CASSLTFSTEAFF. Here the CDR3 DNA reads TGTGCCAGCAGCTTAACTTTCTCCACTGAAGCTTTCTTT. Variable domain in full (rest from reference TRBV7-3 and TRBJ1-1): GAGVSQTPSNKVTEKGKYVELRCDPISGHTALYWYRQSLGQGPEFLIYFQGTGAADDSGLPNDRFFAVRPEGSVSTLKIQRTERGDSAVYLCASSLTFSTEAFFGQGTRLTVV.

This chain uses TRBV4-1 with TRBJ1-2; a weak D match, TRBD1 (6 bases). This CDR3 region has 15 residues. Germline loops: CDR1 MGHRA, CDR2 YSYEKL. V was trimmed by 4 bases and J by 2 bases, leaving 14 bases between them. This chain's CDR3 is CASSPREGENYGYTF. The CDR3 DNA is TGCGCCAGCAGCCCCCGGGAGGGGGAAAACTATGGCTACACCTTC.